The present entry profiles one T cell receptor beta chain with its context. This record comes from a study of blood T cell repertoires in COVID-19. As handled by the study authors: Amplification of reference gene primers provided the estimated nucleated cell counts. The repertoire was sequenced with immunoSEQ multiplex PCR; TCRdb's copy has only in-frame clones and lacks some. That table furnishes V, J and clone size, whereas the DNA furnished D and trimming. The table records roughly 53,000 clones, about nine tenths of them present only once. The CDR3 runs 16 residues. CDR1 and CDR2 (germline): PRHDT, FYEKMQ (reference sequence). V lost 5 bases, J lost 1 base, and 10 bases stayed unmatched.

V usage is TRBV13 and J usage is TRBJ2-7; the match to TRBD2 covers 8 bases. Sequencing was done on a sample of peripheral blood. This receptor was obtained from a man older than 75 with acute or convalescent COVID-19. CDR3 bases: TGTGCCAGCAGCGGTGCCTCGGCGGGGGGATCCTACGAGCAGTACTTC. As protein: CASSGASAGGSYEQYF.